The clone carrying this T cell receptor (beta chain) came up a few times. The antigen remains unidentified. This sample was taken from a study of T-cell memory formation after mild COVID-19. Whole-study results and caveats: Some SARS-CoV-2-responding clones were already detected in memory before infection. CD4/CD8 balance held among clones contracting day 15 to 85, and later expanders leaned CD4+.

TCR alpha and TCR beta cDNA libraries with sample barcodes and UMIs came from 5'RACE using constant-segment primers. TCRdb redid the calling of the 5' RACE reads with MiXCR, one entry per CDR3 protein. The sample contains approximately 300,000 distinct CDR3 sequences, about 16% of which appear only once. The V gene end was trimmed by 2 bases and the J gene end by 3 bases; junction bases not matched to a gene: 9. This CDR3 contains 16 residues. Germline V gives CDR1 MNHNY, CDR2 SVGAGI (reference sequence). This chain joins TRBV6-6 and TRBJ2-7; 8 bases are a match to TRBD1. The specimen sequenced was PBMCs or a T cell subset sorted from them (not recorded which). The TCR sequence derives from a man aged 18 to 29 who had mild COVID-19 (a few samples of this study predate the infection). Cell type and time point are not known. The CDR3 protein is CASSYGRGTGVYEQYF. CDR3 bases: TGTGCCAGCAGTTACGGACGAGGGACAGGCGTCTACGAGCAGTACTTC.